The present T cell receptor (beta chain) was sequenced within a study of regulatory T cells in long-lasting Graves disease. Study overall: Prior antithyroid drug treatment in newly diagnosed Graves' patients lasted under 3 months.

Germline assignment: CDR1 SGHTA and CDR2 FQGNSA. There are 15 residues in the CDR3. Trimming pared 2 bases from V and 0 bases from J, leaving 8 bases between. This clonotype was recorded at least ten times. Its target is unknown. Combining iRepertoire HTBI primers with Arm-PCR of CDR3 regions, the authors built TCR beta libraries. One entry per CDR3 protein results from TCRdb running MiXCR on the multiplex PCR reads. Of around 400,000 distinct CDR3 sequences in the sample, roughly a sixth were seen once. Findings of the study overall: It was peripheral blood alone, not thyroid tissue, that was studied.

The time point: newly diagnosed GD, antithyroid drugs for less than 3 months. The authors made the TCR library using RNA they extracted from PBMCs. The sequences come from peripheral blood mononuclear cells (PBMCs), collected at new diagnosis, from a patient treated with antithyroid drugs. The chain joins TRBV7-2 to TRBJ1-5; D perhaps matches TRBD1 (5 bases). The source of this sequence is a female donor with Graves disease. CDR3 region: CASSLLGDSNQPQHF. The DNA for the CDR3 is TGTGCCAGCAGCTTATTAGGGGATAGCAATCAGCCCCAGCATTTT.